These 26 T cell receptor beta chains were all obtained from the same sample, sequenced in a study of blood T cell repertoires in COVID-19. Profiling relied on immunoSEQ multiplex PCR, and the TCRdb table lists in-frame clones only, not all of them. This sample has over 200,000 clones, with about nine tenths found just once. The source material was peripheral blood. The receptor set was obtained from a man over 45 with COVID-19, enrolled during active disease.

This clone showed up just once. The rearrangement joins TRBV27 to TRBJ2-1, with a tentative D call TRBD1 (6 bases). CDR1 and CDR2 (germline): MNHEY, SMNVEV (reference sequence). V lost 5 bases, J lost 4 bases, and 18 bases lay in between. The CDR3 has 16 residues. CDR3 protein: CASSTYRDKGYNEQFF. CDR3 in DNA: TGTGCCAGCAGTACATACCGGGACAAGGGGTACAATGAGCAGTTCTTC.

This clone was detected many times. The genes are TRBV9 and TRBJ1-6; 10 bases are a match to TRBD1. Germline CDR1 and CDR2: SGDLS and YYNGEE. J gave up 7 bases and V 4 bases, and 2 bases lay outside the gene matches. This CDR3 has 14 residues. The CDR3 reads CASSRDRGNSPLHF. The CDR3, as DNA: TGTGCCAGCAGCAGGGACAGGGGAAATTCACCCCTCCACTTT.

The V and J genes are TRBV27 and TRBJ2-7; TRBD2 is a possible D gene (5 bases). From germline, CDR1 is MNHEY and CDR2 SMNVEV (reference sequence). There are 13 residues in the CDR3. Trimming pared 3 bases from V and 4 bases from J, leaving 10 bases between. The CDR3 bases are TGTGCCAGCAGTTTCGAGGGCGGGTACGAGCAGTACTTC. It specifies CASSFEGGYEQYF.

The genes are TRBV6-5 and TRBJ1-1; D might be TRBD1 (6 bases). The length of the CDR3 is 12 residues. With 6 bases removed from V and 10 bases from J, the gap between germline ends came to 15 bases. In germline, CDR1 is MNHEY, CDR2 SVGAGI. The CDR3 loop reads CASSPDRSGAFF. The CDR3 region has the DNA TGTGCCAGCAGCCCCGACAGGAGCGGAGCTTTCTTT.

CDR3 bases: TGTGCCAGCAGCTTAGCGTCGCAGGGGTACGGGGCAGATACGCAGTATTTT. Translating gives CASSLASQGYGADTQYF. The rearrangement joins TRBV11-1 to TRBJ2-3; D is perhaps TRBD1 (6 bases). V was clipped by 0 bases and J by 4 bases, with 17 bases between them. The germline gives CDR1 SGHAT, CDR2 FQDESV (reference sequence). The CDR3 is 17 amino acids.

V usage is TRBV5-1 and J usage is TRBJ2-6; TRBD1 is a possible D gene (6 bases). Looked up from germline, CDR1 is SGHRS and CDR2 is YFSETQ. The CDR3 length is 16 residues. V was cut by 4 bases and J by 0 bases, with 11 bases left in between. CDR3 region: CASSTDRTSGANVLTF. CDR3 bases: TGCGCCAGCAGCACCGACAGGACCTCTGGGGCCAACGTCCTGACTTTC.

The chain joins TRBV7-9 to TRBJ1-2, with D perhaps TRBD1 (5 bases). Germline values: CDR1 SEHNR, CDR2 FQNEAQ (reference sequence). The V gene lost 8 bases and the J gene lost 6 bases, with 13 bases spanning the gap. CDR3 length: 12 residues. In nucleotides, the CDR3 is TGTGCCAGCTCCCCGGGGGGAGATGGCTACACCTTC. Translated, it gives CASSPGGDGYTF.

This chain links TRBV30 with TRBJ2-3; 10 bases match TRBD2. The length of the CDR3 is 16 residues. V lost 1 base and J lost 4; bases outside the gene matches: 8. Per the germline V gene, CDR1 is GTSNPN and CDR2 is SVGIG (reference sequence). CDR3: CAWSGGAGGSSDTQYF. The CDR3 bases are TGTGCCTGGAGTGGAGGAGCGGGGGGGAGTTCAGATACGCAGTATTTT. Full variable domain (outside the CDR3, taken from reference TRBV30 and TRBJ2-3): SQTIHQWPATLVQPVGSPLSLECTVEGTSNPNLYWYRQAAGRGLQLLFYSVGIGQISSEVPQNLSASRPQDRQFILSSKKLLLSDSGFYLCAWSGGAGGSSDTQYFGPGTRLTVL.

The genes are TRBV27 and TRBJ2-3, with TRBD1 matching over 8 bases. Germline V gene lookup returns CDR1 MNHEY and CDR2 SMNVEV (reference sequence). The CDR3 totals 15 residues. Germline trimming cut 6 bases from V and 4 bases from J; bases unmatched to any gene: 9. The CDR3, as DNA: TGTGCCAGCAGCCCGGACAGGGTGTTCTCAGATACGCAGTATTTT. As protein: CASSPDRVFSDTQYF.

The chain couples TRBV18 to TRBJ2-2; D is perhaps TRBD2 (5 bases). Trimming stripped 6 bases from V and 3 bases from J, with 14 bases between. The CDR3 consists of 15 residues. Germline-derived CDR1 and CDR2 are KGHSH and LQKENI. CDR3 loop: CASSLGSGYTGELFF. The CDR3 region has the DNA TGTGCCAGCTCCCTAGGGAGCGGATACACCGGGGAGCTGTTTTTT.

The chain joins TRBV18 to TRBJ1-1; TRBD1 aligns across 8 bases. Germline V CDR1 and CDR2: KGHSH, LQKENI. After removal of 5 bases from V and 2 bases from J, the junction contained 7 bases not matched to a gene. The length of the CDR3 is 15 residues. The DNA of the CDR3 is TGTGCCAGCTCAGTGAGGACAGGGAGTAACACTGAAGCTTTCTTT. It codes for CASSVRTGSNTEAFF.

The chain joins TRBV3-1 (or the pseudogene TRBV3-2) to TRBJ2-5, with 10 bases that match TRBD1. The ends lost 0 bases at V and 4 bases at J; junction bases unmatched: 2. Germline CDR1 reads LGHDT; CDR2 reads YNNKEL (reference sequence). The CDR3 totals 15 residues. This CDR3 is CASSQDRQGAETQYF. Written as DNA, the CDR3 is TGTGCCAGCAGCCAAGACCGACAGGGGGCAGAGACCCAGTACTTC.

V gene TRBV3-1 (or the pseudogene TRBV3-2) combines with J gene TRBJ2-2, with D possibly being TRBD2 (5 bases). From germline, CDR1 is LGHDT and CDR2 YNNKEL (reference sequence). There are 14 residues in the CDR3. The V and J ends lost 1 base and 6 bases respectively, with 9 bases between them. The CDR3 protein is CASSQVGGPGELFF. The CDR3 nucleotides read TGTGCCAGCAGCCAAGTCGGAGGACCCGGGGAGCTGTTTTTT.

V usage is TRBV6-1 and J usage is TRBJ1-5; TRBD1 is a possible D gene (5 bases). Germline assignment: CDR1 MNHNS and CDR2 SASEGT. The CDR3 runs to 15 residues. With 1 base removed from V and 5 bases from J, the gap between germline ends came to 12 bases. The CDR3 nucleotides read TGTGCCAGCAGTGAAGGACAGTCGTTCCATCAGCCCCAGCATTTT. Protein product: CASSEGQSFHQPQHF.

V usage is TRBV2 and J usage is TRBJ2-5; 10 nucleotides align to TRBD1. The CDR3 is 14 amino acids. Germline V gene data show CDR1 as SNHLY and CDR2 as FYNNEI. The J segment lost 2 bases and the V segment lost 4 bases, leaving 1 base of the junction unmatched. The CDR3 spells CASSGGQGQETQYF. CDR3 coding DNA: TGTGCCAGCAGTGGGGGACAGGGGCAAGAGACCCAGTACTTC.

This clone was counted only a few times. The same CDR3 is also encoded by other DNA sequences in this sample. V usage is TRBV29-1 and J usage is TRBJ2-1, with D perhaps TRBD1 (6 bases). Germline V gene data show CDR1 as SQVTM and CDR2 as ANQGSEA. CDR3 length: 11 residues. Trimming removed 3 bases at V and 6 bases at J, with 6 bases between. The CDR3 is CSVDRGNEQFF. The CDR3 bases are TGCAGCGTTGACAGGGGCAATGAGCAGTTCTTC.

J is TRBJ2-2 and V is TRBV18; 7 bases are a match to TRBD2. This CDR3 has 14 residues. Germline V gives CDR1 KGHSH, CDR2 LQKENI. Unmatched junction bases numbered 1, after V lost 6 bases and J lost 0 bases. DNA for the CDR3: TGTGCCAGCTCGGGACTAACGAACACCGGGGAGCTGTTTTTT. Translation gives CASSGLTNTGELFF.

The gene calls are TRBV19 and TRBJ2-3, with 12 nucleotides matching TRBD2. Trimming removed 5 bases from V and 1 base from J; junction bases left unmatched: 7. This CDR3 has 17 amino acids. Germline V gene sequence: CDR1 LNHDA, CDR2 SQIVND (reference sequence). CDR3 coding DNA: TGTGCCAGTAGTCCAGCCCTAGCGGGAGGGCGCACAGATACGCAGTATTTT. Protein: CASSPALAGGRTDTQYF.

The J gene is TRBJ1-6, the V gene TRBV10-1, with D hard to call. CDR3 length: 15 residues. Trimming shortened V by 0 bases and J by 12 bases, and 15 bases separated the two germline ends. Germline loops: CDR1 WNHNN, CDR2 SYGVQD (reference sequence). The CDR3 DNA reads TGCGCCAGCAGTGAGTCGCGGCCCGACGGAAGACCCCTCCACTTT. Translated: CASSESRPDGRPLHF.

This chain joins TRBV6-5 and TRBJ2-5, with D possibly matching TRBD2 (5 bases). The V gene's germline CDR1 is MNHEY and CDR2 SVGAGI. This CDR3 region has 16 residues. V was shortened by 1 base and J by 3 bases, with 15 bases between the two germline ends. CDR3 amino acids: CASSYWGGSGKETQYF. DNA of the CDR3: TGTGCCAGCAGTTACTGGGGTGGATCGGGAAAAGAGACCCAGTACTTC.

The J gene is TRBJ1-6, the V gene TRBV6-5; 10 bases are shared with TRBD1. Germline CDR1 reads MNHEY; CDR2 reads SVGAGI. V lost 7 bases and J lost 6; bases outside the gene matches: 6. The CDR3 consists of 15 residues. In DNA form, the CDR3 reads TGTGCCAGCATCAGGGACAGGGGACGTAATTCACCCCTCCACTTT. Residues: CASIRDRGRNSPLHF.

The genes are TRBV5-1 and TRBJ2-5; D unclear. CDR3 length: 14 residues. Germline lookup yields CDR1 SGHRS and CDR2 YFSETQ. Trimming removed 0 bases at V and 2 bases at J, with 8 bases between. The CDR3 DNA reads as TGCGCCAGCAGCTTGGACATCGGGCAAGAGACCCAGTACTTC. This sequence encodes CASSLDIGQETQYF.

The V and J genes are TRBV27 and TRBJ1-5; TRBD1 matches at 8 bases. CDR1 and CDR2 from the germline V gene are MNHEY and SMNVEV (reference sequence). There are 14 residues in the CDR3. With V trimmed by 5 bases and J by 5 bases, 5 bases remained unmatched. CDR3 DNA: TGTGCCAGCAGTCTGCAGGGGGCTCATCAGCCCCAGCATTTT. Its protein is CASSLQGAHQPQHF.

V usage is TRBV3-1 (or the pseudogene TRBV3-2) and J usage is TRBJ2-1, with TRBD2 identical over 12 bases. J lost 8 bases, V lost 10 bases, and 6 bases had no gene match. Germline lookup yields CDR1 LGHDT and CDR2 YNNKEL (reference sequence). The CDR3 is 13 residues long. The CDR3 sequence: CATGLAGLYEQFF. As DNA, the CDR3 is TGTGCCACCGGACTAGCGGGATTGTATGAGCAGTTCTTC.

The chain carries TRBV28 and TRBJ1-3, with a possible D match to TRBD1 (6 bases). CDR1 is MDHEN and CDR2 is SYDVKM in the germline V gene. With 4 bases removed from V and 10 bases from J, the gap between germline ends came to 14 bases. The CDR3 is 13 residues long. DNA for the CDR3: TGTGCCAGCAGTTCACCGGGACAATCGACCATATATTTT. It codes for CASSSPGQSTIYF.

The chain employs TRBV6-2 or TRBV6-3 and TRBJ2-7; maybe TRBD1 (5 bases). The CDR3 runs 13 residues. The germline V and J ends were trimmed by 2 bases and 2 bases, with 7 bases remaining between them. CDR1 and CDR2 (germline): MNHEY, SVGEGT. CDR3: CASSYTGPYEQYF. The DNA for the CDR3 is TGTGCCAGCAGTTACACAGGACCCTACGAGCAGTACTTC.